This paragraph covers one T cell receptor beta chain sequence. Its antigen is not known. This sample is part of a study of Ad26.COV2.S vaccination and SARS-CoV-2 variants. Turning to the study itself: Administration of Ad26.COV2.S was intramuscular, either once or twice 56 days apart.

Study results and limitations: Vaccinated individuals (as opposed to placebo recipients) had higher spike-specific TCR breadth.

V was trimmed by 6 bases and J by 0 bases, leaving 17 bases between them. Germline lookup yields CDR1 MDHEN and CDR2 SYDVKM. The CDR3 extends over 16 amino acids. Treatment: 15 to 20 received Ad26.COV2.S at low or high dose, single or two shots; several received placebo; per-sample allocation not given. Day 63 after the first injection of vaccine or placebo was the sampling time. As its vector, the vaccine had Ad26, which expressed Wuhan-strain SARS-CoV-2 spike. This table comes from immunoSEQ multiplex PCR, and its TCRdb copy is limited to in-frame clones, with some not included. The data contain some 390,000 clones, around 91% of them singletons.

The gene calls are TRBV28 and TRBJ2-5; TRBD2 might be the D (6 bases). This clonotype was obtained from a person aged 18-60 years who received the Ad26.COV2.S COVID-19 vaccine or a placebo. This specimen consisted of peripheral blood, obtained in a trial of Ad26.COV2.S vaccine versus placebo. In DNA form, the CDR3 reads TGTGCCAGCAGCCCCCGTTCGGGGAGGTACCAAGAGACCCAGTACTTC. Translation gives CASSPRSGRYQETQYF.